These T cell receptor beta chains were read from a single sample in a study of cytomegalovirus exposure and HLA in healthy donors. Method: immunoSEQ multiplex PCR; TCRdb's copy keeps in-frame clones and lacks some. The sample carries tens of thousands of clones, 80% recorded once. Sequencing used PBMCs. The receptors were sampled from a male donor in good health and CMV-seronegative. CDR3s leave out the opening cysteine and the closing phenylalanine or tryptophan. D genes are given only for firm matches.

CDR3: ASSPTGARDTQY; V: TRBV18; D: TRBD1
CDR3: ASNLDRGDGYT; V: TRBV5-4; D: TRBD1
CDR3: ASSLSRTEPQH; V: TRBV27; D: NA
CDR3: SVVRSGVNTGELF; V: TRBV29-1; D: TRBD2
CDR3: ASRLRGNTEAF; V: TRBV19; D: NA
CDR3: AISELAGGRLPHSTDTQY; V: TRBV10-3; D: TRBD2
CDR3: ASSIVQGRGYT; V: TRBV19; D: NA
CDR3: ASSLEFGGVGETQY; V: TRBV7-2; D: NA
CDR3: ASTYGADTVTSGYT; V: TRBV19; D: NA
CDR3: AWSFQGTYGYT; V: TRBV30; D: NA
CDR3: ASSGASGKETQY; V: TRBV5-1; D: TRBD2
CDR3: ASSRQGVNPPLH; V: TRBV7-2; D: TRBD1
CDR3: ASSPVGRNYGYT; V: TRBV27; D: NA
CDR3: ASSLWDTSTDTQY; V: TRBV5-6; D: NA
CDR3: ASSQNRGPGTGELF; V: TRBV4-3; D: TRBD1
CDR3: ASSLGTSGYEQY; V: TRBV27; D: TRBD2
CDR3: ASSSRQGGSEQF; V: TRBV7-6; D: TRBD1
CDR3: VATGRDSPLH; V: TRBV6-1; D: NA
CDR3: ASSRAGQGMDTQY; V: TRBV7-3; D: TRBD1
CDR3: ATSRSGGGLGAYEQY; V: TRBV15; D: NA
CDR3: ASSVASGTGWTDTQY; V: TRBV9; D: TRBD1
CDR3: ASKPGGPSYEQY; V: TRBV7-2; D: NA
CDR3: ASSLGGPSTDTQY; V: TRBV7-2; D: NA
CDR3: ASSQVLAGSGANVLT; V: TRBV4-2; D: TRBD2
CDR3: ASSLTSGGPYEQY; V: TRBV7-3; D: TRBD2
CDR3: ASGGAGRDAEDGYT; V: TRBV25-1; D: NA
CDR3: SVEEGGMGKQY; V: TRBV29-1; D: TRBD2
CDR3: ASSRGAAAYEQY; V: TRBV7-6; D: NA
CDR3: ASSSRDSNMNTEAF; V: TRBV5-1; D: TRBD1
CDR3: ASSLRAGGAGNTIY; V: TRBV7-2; D: TRBD1
CDR3: ASSSGTGGVMNTEAF; V: TRBV5-1; D: TRBD1
CDR3: ASSAGVGPYEQY; V: TRBV7-2; D: TRBD2
CDR3: ASSNQREQF; V: TRBV7-9; D: NA
CDR3: SSSLGLGRGETQY; V: TRBV7-9; D: TRBD2
CDR3: ASSVGNGGTEAF; V: TRBV9; D: NA
CDR3: ASSDGRGDSPLH; V: TRBV2; D: TRBD1
CDR3: ASSKRAGQGAGRHQPQH; V: TRBV27; D: TRBD1
CDR3: ASSYLAGTGGYEQY; V: TRBV5-6; D: TRBD1
CDR3: ASSGPYSMTEAF; V: TRBV10-2; D: NA
CDR3: ASTVRGGGSTDTQY; V: TRBV11-2; D: TRBD2
CDR3: ASSSSDRGGNTIY; V: TRBV11-2; D: TRBD1
CDR3: ASNQTPTVASGGYT; V: TRBV2; D: NA
CDR3: ASSGRGGSHSYNEQF; V: TRBV7-6; D: NA
CDR3: ASSQDSNYGYT; V: TRBV7-9; D: NA
CDR3: ASSFDRARGEKLF; V: TRBV5-4; D: TRBD1
CDR3: ASSDSRAGTSGGTDTQY; V: TRBV6-4; D: TRBD2
CDR3: ASSLEGGGYGYT; V: TRBV5-1; D: TRBD1
CDR3: ASSLSVEGNNQPQH; V: TRBV5-8; D: NA
CDR3: ASRTTGDSSGYEQY; V: TRBV5-4; D: NA
CDR3: ASGTGDGELF; V: TRBV7-2; D: TRBD1
CDR3: ASSSPAGGAQYGNYGYT; V: TRBV7-2; D: TRBD1
CDR3: ASSLPRLDPRTGELF; V: TRBV7-9; D: NA
CDR3: ASAGRGSQETQY; V: TRBV9; D: TRBD2
CDR3: ASSYTGDTEAF; V: TRBV2; D: TRBD1
CDR3: ASSFEGPQTGYT; V: TRBV5-4; D: NA